This TCR beta chain was sequenced for a study of blood T cell repertoires in COVID-19. In the study overall: Donors in Cohort 3 counted as recovered after two negative PCRs, clearance, or symptom resolution.

Clones were read by immunoSEQ multiplex PCR, and TCRdb kept only the in-frame ones, dropping some. The sample has some 330,000 clones; more than 75% are singletons. Sequences were obtained from PBMCs or T cells enriched from blood (not recorded which). The receptor was derived from a man aged 35 to 55 in a cohort exposed to, infected with or recovered from COVID-19 (not recorded which).

The CDR3 is CASSQDGLGQALAKNIQYF. Here the CDR3 DNA reads TGCGCCAGCAGCCAAGATGGGTTGGGACAGGCCTTAGCCAAAAACATTCAGTACTTC. The rearrangement uses TRBV4-1 and TRBJ2-4; 8 positions agree with TRBD1. V lost 0 bases and J lost 0; bases outside the gene matches: 10. This CDR3 comprises 19 residues. Germline CDR1 reads MGHRA; CDR2 reads YSYEKL.